The sequence of this T cell receptor beta chain was determined in a study of response to subunit inactivated influenza vaccine. Notes on the study in general: Authors suggested each seasonal flu vaccination may recruit only limited numbers of new T cells.

As for this clonotype: Its cognate antigen is unknown. Its ends do not fully match the called genes, so a read error is possible.

Germline V gene data show CDR1 as MDHEN and CDR2 as SYDVKM. CDR3 length: 15 residues. From the RT-PCR reads, TCRdb called clonotypes with MiXCR, one entry per CDR3 protein. The profile shows hundreds of thousands of distinct CDR3 sequences, around 13% of them singletons. Sample: PBMCs from blood, taken around 14 days before vaccination. This receptor was obtained from a man aged 50-60 years who received an inactivated influenza vaccine. The V call is TRBV28, the J call TRBJ2-2, with 9 bases aligning to TRBD1. This chain's CDR3 is CASSLDRGGSGVLFF. CDR3 in DNA: TGTGCCAGCAGTTTGGACAGGGGCGGCTCCGGGGTGCTGTTTTTT.